This T cell receptor (beta chain) originates from a study of tumor-infiltrating lymphocytes in localized non-small cell lung cancer. The overall study: Patients included smokers and never-smokers with various histologies, some sampled after neoadjuvant chemotherapy. Each patient gave resected tumor and non-adjacent uninvolved lung tissue.

In the case of this clone: Its antigen is not known.

Germline V lookup: CDR1 MNHEY, CDR2 SMNVEV (reference sequence). V shed 5 bases and J 3 bases; nucleotides not matched to a gene: 3. The CDR3 spans 13 residues. Whole-study findings and limits: IM1 and IM2 tumors showed no difference in T-cell fraction. Different pieces of the same tissue went to different assays, confounding technical variation with intratumor heterogeneity.

Clones were sequenced by immunoSEQ multiplex PCR, and TCRdb holds only the in-frame ones, with some missing. The sample lists about 12,000 clones, about 70% occurring once. This chain joins TRBV27 and TRBJ1-2; TRBD1 matches 7 bases. Sequences were obtained from uninvolved lung tissue not adjacent to the tumor. This clonotype was obtained from a human donor with non-small cell lung cancer. For the CDR3, the DNA is TGTGCCAGCAGTCCACAGGGGTACTATGGCTACACCTTC. Protein sequence: CASSPQGYYGYTF.